These 21 T cell receptor beta chains came from one sample sequenced in a study of T cell responses to AZD1222 COVID-19 vaccine. The method was immunoSEQ multiplex PCR; TCRdb's version includes in-frame clones alone and lacks a portion of them. The sample has 100,000 to 120,000 clones, roughly 85% seen once. Sequences were derived from peripheral blood, sampled on day 0 of AZD1222 vaccination. These TCRs come from an adult in good health.

The chain couples TRBV2 to TRBJ1-5; D remains ambiguous. The ends were cut back, 8 bases at V and 2 bases at J, with 10 bases in the middle. CDR1 SNHLY and CDR2 FYNNEI come from the germline V gene. The CDR3 sequence is 13 residues long. The CDR3 loop is CASCIQGNQPQHF. The CDR3 DNA follows: TGTGCCAGCTGCATTCAGGGCAATCAGCCCCAGCATTTT.

The chain combines TRBV19 with TRBJ1-2; D might be TRBD1 (6 bases). CDR1 is LNHDA, CDR2 SQIVND, per germline (reference sequence). This CDR3 spans 15 amino acids. With 1 base removed from V and 4 bases from J, the gap between germline ends came to 13 bases. For the CDR3, the DNA is TGTGCCAGTAGTATAGGGACAGAACGCCGCTATGGCTACACCTTC. Its protein product is CASSIGTERRYGYTF.

This chain uses TRBV7-8 with TRBJ1-1, with no clear D. Germline V gene lookup returns CDR1 SGHVS and CDR2 FQNEAQ. V shed 3 bases and J shed 5 bases, with 10 bases lying between them. This CDR3 is 13 amino acids long. The CDR3 nucleotides are TGTGCCAGCAGCTTGAATGGGAGGACTGAAGCTTTCTTT. As protein: CASSLNGRTEAFF.

This rearrangement joins TRBV7-2 to TRBJ1-2, with TRBD1 identical over 9 bases. In germline, CDR1 is SGHTA, CDR2 FQGNSA. The ends lost 1 base at V and 7 bases at J; junction bases unmatched: 7. This CDR3 region has 15 residues. CDR3: CASSLVPDRGSGYTF. CDR3 in DNA: TGTGCCAGCAGCTTAGTTCCGGACAGGGGTAGTGGCTACACCTTC.

This rearrangement joins TRBV7-2 to TRBJ1-2, with D possibly TRBD1 on 5 matching bases. CDR1 is SGHTA, CDR2 FQGNSA, per germline. The CDR3 length is 12 residues. The V gene lost 5 bases and the J gene lost 8 bases, with 12 bases spanning the gap. For the CDR3, the DNA is TGTGCCAGCAGCACGGAGACAGTCGGCTACACCTTC. This gives the protein CASSTETVGYTF. Supplemented by reference TRBV7-2 and TRBJ1-2, the full variable domain reads GAGVSQSPSNKVTEKGKDVELRCDPISGHTALYWYRQSLGQGLEFLIYFQGNSAPDKSGLPSDRFSAERTGGSVSTLTIQRTQQEDSAVYLCASSTETVGYTFGSGTRLTVV.

This clone occurred once. This chain uses TRBV14 with TRBJ1-2; no reliable D call. The CDR3 spans 13 residues. Germline assignment: CDR1 SGHDN and CDR2 FVKESK. The V gene lost 0 bases and the J gene lost 8 bases, with 10 bases spanning the gap. The CDR3 loop is CASSQEINRGYTF. The CDR3 nucleotides read TGTGCCAGCAGCCAAGAGATAAACCGGGGCTACACCTTC.

The gene calls are TRBV6-5 and TRBJ1-6; D perhaps matches TRBD1 (5 bases). The germline V gene encodes CDR1 MNHEY and CDR2 SVGAGI. This CDR3 has 13 amino acids. The V and J ends lost 8 bases and 2 bases respectively, with 7 bases between them. The CDR3 bases are TGTGCCAGCTGGGGCGCCTATAATTCACCCCTCCACTTT. Amino acids: CASWGAYNSPLHF.

The chain employs TRBV3-1 (or the pseudogene TRBV3-2) and TRBJ2-3; 10 bases fit TRBD1. The V segment lost 4 bases and the J segment 6 bases; nucleotides outside the gene matches: 4. CDR1 is LGHDT, CDR2 YNNKEL, per germline (reference sequence). The CDR3 sequence is 14 residues long. CDR3 nucleotide sequence: TGTGCCAGCAGCCCTGGACAGGGGGGGGATACGCAGTATTTT. Protein: CASSPGQGGDTQYF.

The chain links TRBV9 to TRBJ2-1; 12 nucleotides line up with TRBD2. From germline, CDR1 is SGDLS and CDR2 YYNGEE. Trimming removed 4 bases from V and 8 bases from J; junction bases left unmatched: 7. The CDR3 has 15 amino acids. The CDR3 spells CASSFRLAGEYEQFF. The DNA of the CDR3 is TGTGCCAGCAGCTTCCGACTAGCGGGAGAATATGAGCAGTTCTTC.

The V gene is TRBV5-6, the J gene TRBJ2-7; D is unclear. Trimming pared 0 bases from V and 0 bases from J, leaving 10 bases between. CDR3 length equals 15 residues. CDR1 and CDR2 (germline): SGHDT, YYEEEE. Here the CDR3 reads CASSLVALSSYEQYF. The CDR3 coding sequence is TGTGCCAGCAGCTTGGTGGCTCTGAGCTCCTACGAGCAGTACTTC.

CDR3 nucleotides: TGTGCCACCAGTGATTTTCGGGGGCCGGGAAACTATGGCTACACCTTC. Amino acids: CATSDFRGPGNYGYTF. The V gene is TRBV24-1, the J gene TRBJ1-2; possible D gene TRBD1, 6 bases. Germline V CDR1 and CDR2: KGHDR, SFDVKD. Trimming took off 1 base at V and 2 bases at J, with 13 bases between the two ends. The CDR3 is 16 residues long.

J is TRBJ2-3 and V is TRBV3-1 (or the pseudogene TRBV3-2); 11 bases map to TRBD2. Per the germline V gene, CDR1 is LGHDT and CDR2 is YNNKEL (reference sequence). V lost 4 bases to trimming and J lost 5 bases; unmatched junction nucleotides: 11. This CDR3 region has 17 residues. CDR3 coding DNA: TGTGCCAGCAGCCCACGGGGTAGCGGGGGGGCCTTAGATACGCAGTATTTT. Its protein is CASSPRGSGGALDTQYF.

Relative to its sample, this clone is medium-sized. V usage is TRBV28 and J usage is TRBJ1-5; D gene ambiguous. CDR1 is MDHEN, CDR2 SYDVKM, per germline. V lost 0 bases to trimming and J lost 6 bases, with 3 bases between them. The CDR3 loop spans 12 amino acids. The CDR3: CASSLWSQPQHF. The CDR3 region has the DNA TGTGCCAGCAGTTTATGGTCTCAGCCCCAGCATTTT.

This sequence joins TRBV7-2 and TRBJ2-5; D unclear. This CDR3 is built from 11 residues. The V end lost 5 bases, the J end lost 2 bases, and 3 bases lay between the germline ends. CDR1 and CDR2 (germline): SGHTA, FQGNSA. The CDR3, as DNA: TGTGCCAGCAGCATACAAGAGACCCAGTACTTC. The encoded protein is CASSIQETQYF.

The chain carries TRBV7-2 and TRBJ2-4; possible D gene TRBD2, 6 bases. The CDR3 extends over 17 amino acids. Germline CDR1 reads SGHTA; CDR2 reads FQGNSA. V dropped 2 bases and J dropped 8 bases, with 22 bases sitting between them. CDR3 nucleotide sequence: TGTGCCAGCAGCTTAATCATGGGTTGGGAACGGGAGCACATTCAGTACTTC. Its protein product is CASSLIMGWEREHIQYF. Full variable domain (outside the CDR3, taken from reference TRBV7-2 and TRBJ2-4): GAGVSQSPSNKVTEKGKDVELRCDPISGHTALYWYRQSLGQGLEFLIYFQGNSAPDKSGLPSDRFSAERTGGSVSTLTIQRTQQEDSAVYLCASSLIMGWEREHIQYFGAGTRLSVL.

The chain combines TRBV7-9 with TRBJ1-4; TRBD1 matches at 8 bases. CDR1 is SEHNR and CDR2 is FQNEAQ in the germline V gene (reference sequence). The CDR3 has 15 residues. V shed 1 base and J 5 bases; nucleotides not matched to a gene: 3. The CDR3 spells CASSLGGQANEKLFF. The CDR3 bases are TGTGCCAGCAGCTTAGGGGGACAGGCAAATGAAAAACTGTTTTTT.

CDR3 sequence reads: CASSSPDGYNQPQHF. CDR3 DNA sequence: TGTGCCAGCAGTTCCCCGGACGGCTACAATCAGCCCCAGCATTTT. The chain is built from TRBV6-2 or TRBV6-3 and TRBJ1-5; D not resolved. Germline CDR1 and CDR2: MNHEY and SVGEGT. V lost 4 bases and J 3 bases, leaving 13 bases between the germline ends. This CDR3 is built from 15 residues.

The genes are TRBV6-2 or TRBV6-3 and TRBJ2-5; D might be TRBD1 or TRBD2, each matching 6 bases. CDR1 and CDR2 (germline): MNHEY, SVGEGT. The CDR3 is 17 amino acids. Deletions cut 5 bases from V and 1 base from J, with 20 bases between. This chain's CDR3 is CASSPGTLWGAQETQYF. For the CDR3, the DNA is TGTGCCAGCAGTCCCGGGACACTCTGGGGGGCCCAAGAGACCCAGTACTTC.

This chain connects TRBV5-1 to TRBJ1-5, with TRBD1 identical over 7 bases. With V trimmed by 4 bases and J by 7 bases, 8 bases remained unmatched. The CDR3 runs 14 residues. Germline CDR1 SGHRS, CDR2 YFSETQ. CDR3 in DNA: TGCGCCAGCAGCCCCTCCCAGGGGGAACAGCCCCAGCATTTT. Translated: CASSPSQGEQPQHF.

Written as DNA, the CDR3 is TGCGCCAGCAGCCCTCCGGGACAGCAATATGGCTACACCTTC. This sequence encodes CASSPPGQQYGYTF. This chain uses TRBV4-3 with TRBJ1-2; the match to TRBD1 covers 7 bases. Germline trimming cut 4 bases from V and 5 bases from J; bases unmatched to any gene: 7. This CDR3 is 14 amino acids long. Germline V gene lookup returns CDR1 LGHNA and CDR2 YSLEER.

The chain combines TRBV28 with TRBJ1-2; D possibly corresponds to TRBD1 (5 bases). The CDR3 runs 12 residues. The V and J ends lost 4 bases and 6 bases respectively, with 9 bases between them. The germline CDR1 and CDR2 sequences are MDHEN and SYDVKM. The DNA for the CDR3 is TGTGCCAGCAGTTGGGGGGAAAATGGCTACACCTTC. Amino acid sequence: CASSWGENGYTF.